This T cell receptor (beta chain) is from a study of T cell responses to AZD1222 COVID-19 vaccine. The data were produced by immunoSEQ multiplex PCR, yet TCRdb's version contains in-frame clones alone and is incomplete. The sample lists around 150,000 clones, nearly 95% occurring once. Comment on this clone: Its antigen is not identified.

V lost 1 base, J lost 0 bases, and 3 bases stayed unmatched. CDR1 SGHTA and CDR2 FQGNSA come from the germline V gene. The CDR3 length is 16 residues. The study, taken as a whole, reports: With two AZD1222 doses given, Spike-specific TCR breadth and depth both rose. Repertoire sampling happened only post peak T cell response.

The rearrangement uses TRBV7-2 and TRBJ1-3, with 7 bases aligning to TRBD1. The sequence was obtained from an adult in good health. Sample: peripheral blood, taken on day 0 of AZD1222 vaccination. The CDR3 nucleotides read TGTGCCAGCAGCTTAGGGGCAGGGGGCTCTGGAAACACCATATATTTT. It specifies CASSLGAGGSGNTIYF.